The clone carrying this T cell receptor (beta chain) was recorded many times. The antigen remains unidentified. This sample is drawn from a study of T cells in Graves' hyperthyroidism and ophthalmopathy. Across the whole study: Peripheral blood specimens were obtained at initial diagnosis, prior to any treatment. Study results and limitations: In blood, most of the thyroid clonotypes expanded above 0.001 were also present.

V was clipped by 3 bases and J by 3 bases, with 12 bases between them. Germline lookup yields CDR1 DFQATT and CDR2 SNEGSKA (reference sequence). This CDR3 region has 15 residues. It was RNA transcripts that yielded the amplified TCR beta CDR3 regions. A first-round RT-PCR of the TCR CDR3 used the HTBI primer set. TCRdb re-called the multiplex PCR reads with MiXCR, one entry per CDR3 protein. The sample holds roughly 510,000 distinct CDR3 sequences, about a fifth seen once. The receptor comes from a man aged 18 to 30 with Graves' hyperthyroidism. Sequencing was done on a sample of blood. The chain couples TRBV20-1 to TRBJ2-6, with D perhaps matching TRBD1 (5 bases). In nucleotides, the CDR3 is TGCAGTGCTAGGTTTGGGGCTGTTGGGGCCAACGTCCTGACTTTC. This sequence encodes CSARFGAVGANVLTF.